This TCR beta chain stems from a study of cytomegalovirus exposure and HLA in healthy donors. This clone has a handful of counts. PCR was performed using 60 Vbeta and 13 Jbeta primers. The table came from immunoSEQ multiplex PCR; TCRdb's copy has only in-frame clones and leaves some out. There are about 62,000 clones in the sample; roughly 80% occur only once, and 2.5% to 3% lies in the top ten. Trimming took 8 bases from V and 5 from J, leaving 15 bases between them. This CDR3 is built from 13 residues. Germline-derived CDR1 and CDR2 are LNHDA and SQIVND (reference sequence). The sequence was collected from a woman in her thirties in good health and CMV-seronegative. The sequencing input was PBMCs. The chain links TRBV19 to TRBJ1-1; D might be TRBD1 (6 bases). The DNA for the CDR3 is TGTGCCAGTTCCGGGACACGTCGGACTGAAGCTTTCTTT. Encoded protein: CASSGTRRTEAFF.